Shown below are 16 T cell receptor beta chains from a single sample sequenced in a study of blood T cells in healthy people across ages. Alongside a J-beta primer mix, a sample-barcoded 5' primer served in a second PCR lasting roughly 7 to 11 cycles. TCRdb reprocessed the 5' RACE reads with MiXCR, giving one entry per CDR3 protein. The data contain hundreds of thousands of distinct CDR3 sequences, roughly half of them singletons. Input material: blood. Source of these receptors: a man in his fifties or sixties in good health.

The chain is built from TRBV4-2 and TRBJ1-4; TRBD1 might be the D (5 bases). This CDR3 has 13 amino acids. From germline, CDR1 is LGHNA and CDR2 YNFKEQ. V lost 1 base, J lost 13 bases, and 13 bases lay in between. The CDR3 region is CASSQASNGGLFF. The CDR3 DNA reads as TGTGCCAGCAGCCAAGCTAGTAATGGGGGACTGTTTTTT.

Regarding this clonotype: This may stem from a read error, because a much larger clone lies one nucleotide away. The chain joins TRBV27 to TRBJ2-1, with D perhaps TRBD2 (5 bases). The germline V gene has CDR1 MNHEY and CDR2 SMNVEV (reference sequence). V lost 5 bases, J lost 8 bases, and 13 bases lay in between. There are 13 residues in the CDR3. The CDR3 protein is CASSGGFHDEQFF. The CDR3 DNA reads TGTGCCAGCAGTGGAGGTTTTCATGATGAGCAGTTCTTC.

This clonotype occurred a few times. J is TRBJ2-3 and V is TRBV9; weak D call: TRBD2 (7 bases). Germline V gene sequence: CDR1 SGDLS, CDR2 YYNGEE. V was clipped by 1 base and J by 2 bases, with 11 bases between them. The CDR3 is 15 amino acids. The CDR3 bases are TGTGCCAGCAGCGTAATGGGGGGGGCCACAGATACGCAGTATTTT. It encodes CASSVMGGATDTQYF.

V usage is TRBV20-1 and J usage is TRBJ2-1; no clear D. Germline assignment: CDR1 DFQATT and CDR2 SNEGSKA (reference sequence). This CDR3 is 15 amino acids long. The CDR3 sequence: CSSRTAMGSYNEQFF. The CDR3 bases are TGCAGCTCCCGGACCGCTATGGGCTCCTACAATGAGCAGTTCTTC.

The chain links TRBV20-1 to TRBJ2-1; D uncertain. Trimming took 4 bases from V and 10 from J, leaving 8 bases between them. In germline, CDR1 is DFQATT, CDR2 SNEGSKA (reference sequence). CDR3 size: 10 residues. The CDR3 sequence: CSATKVEQFF. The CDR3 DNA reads TGCAGTGCTACGAAGGTCGAGCAGTTCTTC.

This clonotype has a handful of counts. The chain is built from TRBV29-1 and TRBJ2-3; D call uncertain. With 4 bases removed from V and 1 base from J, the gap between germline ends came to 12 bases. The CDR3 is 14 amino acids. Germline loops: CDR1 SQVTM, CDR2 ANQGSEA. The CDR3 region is CSVVRLLGTDTQYF. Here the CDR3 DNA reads TGCAGCGTTGTGCGTCTTTTGGGCACAGATACGCAGTATTTT.

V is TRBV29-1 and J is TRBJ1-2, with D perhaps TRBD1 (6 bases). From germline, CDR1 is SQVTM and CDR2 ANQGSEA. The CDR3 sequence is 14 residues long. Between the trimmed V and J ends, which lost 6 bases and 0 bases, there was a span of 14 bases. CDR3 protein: CSVTNRDANYGYTF. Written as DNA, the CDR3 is TGCAGCGTGACGAACAGGGACGCTAACTATGGCTACACCTTC.

The CDR3 region has the DNA TGTGCCACCAGTGATGGGGGACAGGGGATTGGCGAAAAACTGTTTTTT. The encoded protein is CATSDGGQGIGEKLFF. The genes are TRBV24-1 and TRBJ1-4; TRBD1 aligns across 10 bases. Losses at the gene ends were 3 bases for V and 8 bases for J; bases not matched to a gene: 8. Germline V gene data show CDR1 as KGHDR and CDR2 as SFDVKD. This CDR3 is built from 16 residues.

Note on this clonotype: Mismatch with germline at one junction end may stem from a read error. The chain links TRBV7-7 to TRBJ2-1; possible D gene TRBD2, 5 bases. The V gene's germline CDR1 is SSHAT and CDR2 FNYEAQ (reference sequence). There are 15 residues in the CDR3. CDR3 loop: CASSLDIAITNEQFF. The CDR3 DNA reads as TGTGCTAGCAGCTTAGATATAGCGATAACCAATGAGCAGTTCTTC.

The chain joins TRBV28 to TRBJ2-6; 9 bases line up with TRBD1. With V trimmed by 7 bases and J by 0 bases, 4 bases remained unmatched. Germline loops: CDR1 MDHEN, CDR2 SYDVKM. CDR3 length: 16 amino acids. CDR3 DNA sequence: TGTGCCAGCAAGACAGGGGGGGACTCTGGGGCCAACGTCCTGACTTTC. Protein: CASKTGGDSGANVLTF.

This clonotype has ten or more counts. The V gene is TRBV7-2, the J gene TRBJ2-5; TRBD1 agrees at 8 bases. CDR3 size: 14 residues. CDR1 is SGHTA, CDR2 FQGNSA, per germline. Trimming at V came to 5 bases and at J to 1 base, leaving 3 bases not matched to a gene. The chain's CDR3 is CASSRDRSQETQYF. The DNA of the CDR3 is TGTGCCAGCAGCCGGGACAGGAGCCAAGAGACCCAGTACTTC.

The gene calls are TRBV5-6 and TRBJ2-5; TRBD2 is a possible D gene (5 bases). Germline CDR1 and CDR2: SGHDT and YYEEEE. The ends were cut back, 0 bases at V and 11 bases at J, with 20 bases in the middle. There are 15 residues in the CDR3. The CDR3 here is CASSLGGLQYNEQYF. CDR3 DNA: TGTGCCAGCAGCTTGGGCGGGCTGCAGTACAATGAGCAGTACTTC.

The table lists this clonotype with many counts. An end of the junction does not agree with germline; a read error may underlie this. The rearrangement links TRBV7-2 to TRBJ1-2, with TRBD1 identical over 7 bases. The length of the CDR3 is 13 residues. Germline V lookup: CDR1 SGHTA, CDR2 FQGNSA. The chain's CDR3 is CASSPGQLYGYTF. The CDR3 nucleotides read TGCGCCAGCAGCCCGGGACAGCTCTATGGCTACACCTTC.

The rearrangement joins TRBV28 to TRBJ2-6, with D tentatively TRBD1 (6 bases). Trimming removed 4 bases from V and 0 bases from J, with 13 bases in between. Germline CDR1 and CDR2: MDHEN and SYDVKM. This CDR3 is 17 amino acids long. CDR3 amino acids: CASSYTGSGSGANVLTF. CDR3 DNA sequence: TGTGCCAGCAGTTACACAGGGTCTGGCTCTGGGGCCAACGTCCTGACTTTC.

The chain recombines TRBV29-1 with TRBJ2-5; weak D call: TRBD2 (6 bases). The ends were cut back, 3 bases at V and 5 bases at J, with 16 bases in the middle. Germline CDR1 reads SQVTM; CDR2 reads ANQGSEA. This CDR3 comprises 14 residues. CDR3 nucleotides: TGCAGCGTTGACCTCGCGGGGACCACGGAGACCCAGTACTTC. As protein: CSVDLAGTTETQYF.

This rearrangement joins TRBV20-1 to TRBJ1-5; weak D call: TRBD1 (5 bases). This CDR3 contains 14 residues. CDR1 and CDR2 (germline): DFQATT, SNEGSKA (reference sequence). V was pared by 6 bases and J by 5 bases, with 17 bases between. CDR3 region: CSAPQLGQDQPQHF. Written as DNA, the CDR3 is TGCAGTGCCCCCCAGTTGGGGCAGGATCAGCCCCAGCATTTT.